These 7 T cell receptor beta chains originate from one sample sequenced in a study of response to subunit inactivated influenza vaccine. TCRdb reprocessed the RT-PCR reads with MiXCR, giving one entry per CDR3 protein. Of hundreds of thousands of distinct CDR3 sequences listed, about 11% are singletons. The same sample was also studied in work on T cells expressing NK-cell markers. Per that paper: UMI-tagged 5'RACE template switching yielded the TCR beta cDNA.

The sample here was PBMCs from blood, taken on the day of vaccination. These receptors were obtained from a man aged 50 to 59 who received an inactivated influenza vaccine.

The chain recombines TRBV4-2 with TRBJ1-6; possible D gene TRBD1, 5 bases. Germline CDR1 and CDR2: LGHNA and YNFKEQ. The CDR3 runs to 15 residues. The V gene lost 4 bases and the J gene lost 7 bases, with 14 bases spanning the gap. The CDR3 DNA follows: TGTGCCAGCAGCCTTACCCGGGACTCCAATTCACCCCTCCACTTT. Translation gives CASSLTRDSNSPLHF.

This clonotype was counted between two and nine times. The J gene is TRBJ2-2, the V gene TRBV7-8, with D maybe TRBD2 (5 bases). Germline V gene sequence: CDR1 SGHVS, CDR2 FQNEAQ. V was cut by 4 bases and J by 11 bases, with 14 bases left in between. The CDR3 length is 13 residues. The CDR3 region is CASSSLGVGELFF. The DNA for the CDR3 is TGTGCCAGCAGCTCCCTCGGGGTGGGAGAGCTGTTTTTT.

This clonotype was seen a few times. One end of the junction does not line up with germline, which may come from a read error. This rearrangement joins TRBV28 to TRBJ2-1, with D possibly TRBD2 on 6 matching bases. Germline V CDR1 and CDR2: MDHEN, SYDVKM. The CDR3 totals 12 residues. CDR3 region: CASGLQARTNSF. DNA for the CDR3: TGTGCCAGCGGATTACAAGCCCGGACTAACAGCTTC.

This chain uses TRBV27 with TRBJ2-3; 13 bases match TRBD2. The CDR3 loop spans 18 amino acids. CDR1 and CDR2 (germline): MNHEY, SMNVEV (reference sequence). Trimming cost V 5 bases and J 4 bases; bases outside gene matches: 12. CDR3 loop: CASSLGPLTSGRADTQYF. The CDR3 region has the DNA TGTGCCAGCAGTCTAGGCCCCCTCACTAGCGGGAGGGCAGATACGCAGTATTTT.

The gene calls are TRBV15 and TRBJ2-1; TRBD1 or TRBD2 may be the D gene (6 bases each). There are 15 residues in the CDR3. CDR1 is LNHNV and CDR2 is YYDKDF in the germline V gene (reference sequence). Trimming removed 2 bases from V and 3 bases from J, with 11 bases in between. CDR3 sequence reads: CATSRTGAYYNEQFF. DNA of the CDR3: TGTGCCACCAGCAGAACGGGGGCCTACTACAATGAGCAGTTCTTC.

The rearrangement links TRBV18 to TRBJ2-1; possibly TRBD2 for D (5 bases). Germline CDR1 is KGHSH and CDR2 is LQKENI. The CDR3 has 17 amino acids. V gave up 2 bases and J gave up 5 bases, with 19 bases separating them. CDR3 sequence (DNA): TGTGCCAGCTCACCAGGGGTAGCGAGGACGACCAACAATGAGCAGTTCTTC. Translated, it gives CASSPGVARTTNNEQFF.

J is TRBJ2-7 and V is TRBV20-1; D is ambiguous. V was trimmed by 8 bases and J by 0 bases, leaving 14 bases between them. Germline V gives CDR1 DFQATT, CDR2 SNEGSKA (reference sequence). This CDR3 is 13 amino acids long. The CDR3, as DNA: TGCAGTAGGGCGGCAGCCTCCTCCTACGAGCAGTACTTC. It specifies CSRAAASSYEQYF.